This T cell receptor beta chain came from a study of T cells expressing NK-cell markers. The CDR3 covers 16 residues. Germline-derived CDR1 and CDR2 are MNHEY and SVGAGI. For each CDR3 protein, TCRdb gives one entry from its re-call of the 5' RACE reads, without DNA. Across 500,000 to 600,000 distinct CDR3 sequences, the top ten clones capture roughly 3.6% of the sample. The specimen sequenced was blood T cells: a sorted CD56 or NKG2C T cell subset, CD4+ or CD8+ T cells, or bulk PBMC T cells (not recorded which). The chain joins TRBV6-5 to TRBJ2-7; the D call from TCRdb, TRBD2, cannot be confirmed without DNA. The TCR sequence derives from a man between 18 and 29 years old in good health. CDR3 loop: CASSLASWEGSYEQYF.